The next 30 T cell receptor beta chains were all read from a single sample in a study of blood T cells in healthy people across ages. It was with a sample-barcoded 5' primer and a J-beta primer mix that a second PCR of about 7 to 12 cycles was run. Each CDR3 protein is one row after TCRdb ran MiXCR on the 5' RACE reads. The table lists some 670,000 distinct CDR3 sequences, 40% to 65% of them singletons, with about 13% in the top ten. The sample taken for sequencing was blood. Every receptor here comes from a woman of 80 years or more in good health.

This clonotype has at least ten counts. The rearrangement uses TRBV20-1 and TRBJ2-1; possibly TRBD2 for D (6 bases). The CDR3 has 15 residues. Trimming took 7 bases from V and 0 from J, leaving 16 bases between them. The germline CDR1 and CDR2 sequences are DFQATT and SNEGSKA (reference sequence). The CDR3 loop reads CSVHRGGSSYNEQFF. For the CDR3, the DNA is TGCAGTGTACACCGTGGGGGGAGCTCCTACAATGAGCAGTTCTTC.

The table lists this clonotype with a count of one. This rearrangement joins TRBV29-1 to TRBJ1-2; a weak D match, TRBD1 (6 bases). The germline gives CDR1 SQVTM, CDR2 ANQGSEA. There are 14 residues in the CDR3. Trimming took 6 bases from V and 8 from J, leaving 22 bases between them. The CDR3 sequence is CSVESQGSASGYTF. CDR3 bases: TGCAGCGTCGAATCACAGGGTTCGGCTAGCGGCTACACCTTC.

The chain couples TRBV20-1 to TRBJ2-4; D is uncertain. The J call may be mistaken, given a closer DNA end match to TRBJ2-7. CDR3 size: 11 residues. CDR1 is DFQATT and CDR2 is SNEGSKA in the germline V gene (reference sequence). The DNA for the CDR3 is TGCAGTGCCCTAAGGGCCTACGAGCAGTACTTC. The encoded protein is CSALRAYEQYF.

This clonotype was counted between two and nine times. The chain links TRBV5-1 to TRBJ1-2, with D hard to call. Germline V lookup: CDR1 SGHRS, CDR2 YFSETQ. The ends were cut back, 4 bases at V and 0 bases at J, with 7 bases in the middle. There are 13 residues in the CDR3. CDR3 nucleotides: TGCGCCAGCAGCGTGGAAGCTAACTATGGCTACACCTTC. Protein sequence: CASSVEANYGYTF.

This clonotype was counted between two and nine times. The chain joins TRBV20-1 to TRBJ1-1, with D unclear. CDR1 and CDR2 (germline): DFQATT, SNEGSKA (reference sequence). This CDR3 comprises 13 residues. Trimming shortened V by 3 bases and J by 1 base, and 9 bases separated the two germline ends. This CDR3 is CSARFPGNTEAFF. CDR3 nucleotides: TGCAGTGCTAGGTTCCCGGGGAACACTGAAGCTTTCTTT.

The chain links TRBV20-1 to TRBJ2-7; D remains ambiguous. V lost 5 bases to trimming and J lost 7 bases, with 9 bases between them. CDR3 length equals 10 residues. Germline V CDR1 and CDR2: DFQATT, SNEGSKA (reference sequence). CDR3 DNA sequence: TGCAGTGCTCTTTGGAATGAGCAGTACTTC. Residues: CSALWNEQYF.

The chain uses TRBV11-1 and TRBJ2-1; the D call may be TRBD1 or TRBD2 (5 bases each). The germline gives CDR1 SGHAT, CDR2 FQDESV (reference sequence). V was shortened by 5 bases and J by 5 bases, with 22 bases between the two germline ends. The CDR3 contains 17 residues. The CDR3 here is CASSPNGGGLGNNEQFF. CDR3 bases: TGTGCCAGCAGCCCAAACGGTGGGGGATTGGGTAACAATGAGCAGTTCTTC.

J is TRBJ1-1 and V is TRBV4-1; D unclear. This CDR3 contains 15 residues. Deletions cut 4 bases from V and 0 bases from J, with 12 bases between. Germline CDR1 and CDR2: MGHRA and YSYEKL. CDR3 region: CASSRAEDLNTEAFF. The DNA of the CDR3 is TGCGCCAGCAGCCGGGCGGAGGACTTGAACACTGAAGCTTTCTTT.

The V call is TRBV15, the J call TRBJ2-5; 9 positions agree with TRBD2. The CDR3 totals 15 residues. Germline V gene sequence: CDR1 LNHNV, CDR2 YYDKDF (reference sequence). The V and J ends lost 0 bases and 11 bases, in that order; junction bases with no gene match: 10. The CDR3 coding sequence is TGTGCCACCAGCAGAGATACGGCGGGAGGGAATGAGCAGTACTTC. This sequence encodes CATSRDTAGGNEQYF.

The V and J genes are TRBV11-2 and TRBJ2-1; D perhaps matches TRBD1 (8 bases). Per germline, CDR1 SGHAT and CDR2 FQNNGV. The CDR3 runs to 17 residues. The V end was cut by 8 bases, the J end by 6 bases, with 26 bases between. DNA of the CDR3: TGTGCCAGCTTTACCTCACAGGGGGGGACGGTGGGCAATGAGCAGTTCTTC. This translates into CASFTSQGGTVGNEQFF.

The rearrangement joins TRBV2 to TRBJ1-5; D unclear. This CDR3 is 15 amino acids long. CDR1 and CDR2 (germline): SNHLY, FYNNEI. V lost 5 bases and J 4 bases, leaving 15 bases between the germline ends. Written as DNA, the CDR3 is TGTGCCAGCAGTCCATCCCTCAACCCGAATCAGCCCCAGCATTTT. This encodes CASSPSLNPNQPQHF.

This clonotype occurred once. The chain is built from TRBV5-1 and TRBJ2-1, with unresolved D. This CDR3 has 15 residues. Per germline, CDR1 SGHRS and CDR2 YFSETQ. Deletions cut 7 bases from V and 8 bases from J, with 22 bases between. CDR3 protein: CASASAPQYGDEQFF. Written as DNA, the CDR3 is TGCGCCAGCGCCTCGGCTCCCCAATATGGTGATGAGCAGTTCTTC. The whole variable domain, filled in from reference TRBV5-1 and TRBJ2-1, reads KAGVTQTPRYLIKTRGQQVTLSCSPISGHRSVSWYQQTPGQGLQFLFEYFSETQRNKGNFPGRFSGRQFSNSRSEMNVSTLELGDSALYLCASASAPQYGDEQFFGPGTRLTVL.

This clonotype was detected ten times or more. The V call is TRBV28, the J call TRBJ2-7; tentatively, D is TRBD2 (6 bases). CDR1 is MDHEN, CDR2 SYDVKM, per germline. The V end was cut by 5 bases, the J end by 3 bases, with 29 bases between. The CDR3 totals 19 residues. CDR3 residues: CASSRQYGKVVAGLYEQYF. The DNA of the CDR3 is TGTGCCAGCAGTCGCCAATACGGGAAGGTAGTGGCGGGGCTCTACGAGCAGTACTTC.

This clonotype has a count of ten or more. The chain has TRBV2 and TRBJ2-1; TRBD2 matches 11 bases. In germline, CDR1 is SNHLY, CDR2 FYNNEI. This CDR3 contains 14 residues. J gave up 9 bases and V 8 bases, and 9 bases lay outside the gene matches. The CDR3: CASDIAGGPSEQFF. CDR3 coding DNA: TGTGCCAGCGATATAGCGGGGGGGCCGAGTGAGCAGTTCTTC.

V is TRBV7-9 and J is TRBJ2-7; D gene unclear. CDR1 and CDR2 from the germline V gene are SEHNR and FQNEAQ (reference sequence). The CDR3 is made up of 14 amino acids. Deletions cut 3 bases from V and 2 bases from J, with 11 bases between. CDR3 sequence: CASSLAASTYEQYF. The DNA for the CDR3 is TGTGCCAGCAGCTTGGCTGCAAGTACCTACGAGCAGTACTTC. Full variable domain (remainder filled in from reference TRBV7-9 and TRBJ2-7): DTGVSQNPRHKITKRGQNVTFRCDPISEHNRLYWYRQTLGQGPEFLTYFQNEAQLEKSRLLSDRFSAERPKGSFSTLEIQRTEQGDSAMYLCASSLAASTYEQYFGPGTRLTVT.

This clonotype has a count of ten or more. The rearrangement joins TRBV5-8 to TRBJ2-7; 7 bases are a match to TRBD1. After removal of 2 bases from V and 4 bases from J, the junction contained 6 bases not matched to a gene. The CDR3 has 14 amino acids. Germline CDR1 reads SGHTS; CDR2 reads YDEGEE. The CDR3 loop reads CASSFGTAFYEQYF. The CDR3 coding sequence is TGTGCCAGCAGCTTTGGGACAGCCTTTTACGAGCAGTACTTC.

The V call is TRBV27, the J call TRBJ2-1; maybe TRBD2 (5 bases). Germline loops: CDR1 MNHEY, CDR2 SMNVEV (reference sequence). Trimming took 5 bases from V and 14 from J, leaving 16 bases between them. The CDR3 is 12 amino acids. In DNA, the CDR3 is TGTGCCAGCAGTCCCGGGGTCGGGCATGAGTTCTTC. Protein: CASSPGVGHEFF.

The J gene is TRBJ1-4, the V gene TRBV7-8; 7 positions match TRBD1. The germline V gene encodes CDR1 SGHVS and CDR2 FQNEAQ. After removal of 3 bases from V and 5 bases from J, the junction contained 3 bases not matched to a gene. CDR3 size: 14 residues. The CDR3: CASSLTGLNEKLFF. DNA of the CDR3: TGTGCCAGCAGCTTGACAGGGCTCAATGAAAAACTGTTTTTT.

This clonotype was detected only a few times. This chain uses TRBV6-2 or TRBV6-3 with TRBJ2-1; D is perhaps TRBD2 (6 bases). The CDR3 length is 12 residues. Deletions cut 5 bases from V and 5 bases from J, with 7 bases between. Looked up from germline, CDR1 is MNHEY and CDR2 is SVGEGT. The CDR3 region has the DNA TGTGCCAGCAGTGAGCGGGACAATGAGCAGTTCTTC. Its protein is CASSERDNEQFF.

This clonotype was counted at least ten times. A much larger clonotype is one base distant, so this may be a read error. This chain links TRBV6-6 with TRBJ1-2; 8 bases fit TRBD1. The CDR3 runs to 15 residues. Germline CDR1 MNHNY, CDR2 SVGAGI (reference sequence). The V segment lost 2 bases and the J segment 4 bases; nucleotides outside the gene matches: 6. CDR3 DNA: TGTGCCAGCAGTTACCCTCGGACAGGGCGCTATGGCTACACCTTC. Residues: CASSYPRTGRYGYTF.

The CDR3 region is CAISESGREQYF. DNA of the CDR3: TGTGCCATCAGTGAGTCGGGTCGGGAGCAGTACTTC. The chain carries TRBV10-3 and TRBJ2-5; maybe TRBD2 (6 bases). Germline V lookup: CDR1 ENHRY, CDR2 SYGVKD. V was pared by 0 bases and J by 11 bases, with 10 bases between. The CDR3 has 12 residues.

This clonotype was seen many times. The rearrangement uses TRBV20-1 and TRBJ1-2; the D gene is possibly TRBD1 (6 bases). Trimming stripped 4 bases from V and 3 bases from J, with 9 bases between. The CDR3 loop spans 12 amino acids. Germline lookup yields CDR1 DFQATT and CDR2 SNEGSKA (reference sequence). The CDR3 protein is CSAKGEDYGYTF. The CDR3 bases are TGCAGTGCTAAGGGGGAAGACTATGGCTACACCTTC.

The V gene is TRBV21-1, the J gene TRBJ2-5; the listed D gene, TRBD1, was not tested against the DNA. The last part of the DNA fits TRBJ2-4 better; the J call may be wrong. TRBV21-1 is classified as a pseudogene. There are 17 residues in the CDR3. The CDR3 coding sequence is TGTGCCAGCAGCAAAGCAGGACAGACCCCCGAGAAAAACATTCAGTACTTC. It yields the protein CASSKAGQTPEKNIQYF.

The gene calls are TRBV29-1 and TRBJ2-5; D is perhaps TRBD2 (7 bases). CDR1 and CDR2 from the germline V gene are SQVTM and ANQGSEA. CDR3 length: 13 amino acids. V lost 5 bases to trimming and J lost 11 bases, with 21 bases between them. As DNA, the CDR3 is TGCAGCGTTAGGGGGAGGGGGGGGAATGAGCAGTACTTC. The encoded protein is CSVRGRGGNEQYF.

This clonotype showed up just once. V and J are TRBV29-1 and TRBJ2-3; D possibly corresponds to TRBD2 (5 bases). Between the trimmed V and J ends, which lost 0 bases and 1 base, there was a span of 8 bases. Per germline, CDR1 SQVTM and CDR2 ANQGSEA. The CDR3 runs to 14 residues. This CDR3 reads CSVEERTGTDTQYF. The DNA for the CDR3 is TGCAGCGTTGAAGAACGGACTGGCACAGATACGCAGTATTTT.

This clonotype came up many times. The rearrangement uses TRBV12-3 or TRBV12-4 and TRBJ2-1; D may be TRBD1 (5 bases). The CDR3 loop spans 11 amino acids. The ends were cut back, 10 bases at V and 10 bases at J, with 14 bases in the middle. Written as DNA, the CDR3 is TGTGCCACCTTGTGGGGCGGCGAGCAGTTCTTC. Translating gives CATLWGGEQFF.

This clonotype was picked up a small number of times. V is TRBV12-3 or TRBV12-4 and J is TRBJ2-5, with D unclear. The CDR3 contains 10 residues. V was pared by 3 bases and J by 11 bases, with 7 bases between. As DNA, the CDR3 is TGTGCCAGCAGTTTTATTGAGCAGTACTTC. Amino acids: CASSFIEQYF.

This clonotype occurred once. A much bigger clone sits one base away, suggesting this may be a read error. The CDR3 protein is CASKSAGQSTDTQYF. The DNA for the CDR3 is TGCGCCAGCAAATCGGCTGGACAGAGCACAGATACGCAGTATTTT. This chain connects TRBV5-1 to TRBJ2-3; tentative D call: TRBD1 (6 bases). Germline V CDR1 and CDR2: SGHRS, YFSETQ. Trimming took off 6 bases at V and 0 bases at J, with 14 bases between the two ends. This CDR3 has 15 amino acids.

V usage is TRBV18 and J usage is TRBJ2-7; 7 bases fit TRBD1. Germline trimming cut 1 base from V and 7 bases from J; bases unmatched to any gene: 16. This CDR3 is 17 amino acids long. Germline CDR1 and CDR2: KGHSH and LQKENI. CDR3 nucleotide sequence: TGTGCCAGCTCACCACGGACAGGTAGAGGGGTGGAAGGAGAGCAGTACTTC. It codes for CASSPRTGRGVEGEQYF.

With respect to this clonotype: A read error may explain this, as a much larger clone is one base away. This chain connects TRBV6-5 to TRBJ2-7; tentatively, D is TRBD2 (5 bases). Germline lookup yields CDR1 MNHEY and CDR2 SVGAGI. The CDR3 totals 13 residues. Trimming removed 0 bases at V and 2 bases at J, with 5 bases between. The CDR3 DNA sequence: TGTGCCAGCAGTTACTCCGGGGCCTACGAGCAGTACTTC. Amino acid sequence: CASSYSGAYEQYF.